This T cell receptor (beta chain) was observed in a study of CD8 T cells in ankylosing spondylitis. Study conclusions and caveats: Disease-linked clones displayed a CD8+ phenotype and appeared relatively rarely in peripheral blood. A TCR beta motif of several highly homologous variants appeared characteristic of ankylosing spondylitis blood. Clones linked to disease were reported to show significant enrichment in matched ankylosing spondylitis synovial fluid. Reactive arthritis synovial fluid and blood were previously reported to contain some motif variants.

Each CDR3 protein gets one entry after TCRdb re-called the 5' RACE reads with MiXCR. Here the sample spans roughly 180,000 distinct CDR3 sequences, just over 9.5% being singletons. This clonotype was observed a handful of times. What it binds is unknown. The CDR3 length is 14 residues. Germline loops: CDR1 MNHNS, CDR2 SASEGT. Deletions cut 7 bases from V and 3 bases from J, with 13 bases between. This sequence joins TRBV6-1 and TRBJ1-3, with TRBD1 as a possible D gene (5 bases). Material for sequencing was blood, either unsorted or a sorted T cell fraction (not recorded which). The receptor was isolated from a female donor with ankylosing spondylitis or in good health (not recorded which). The CDR3 nucleotides read TGTGCCAGCAAAAAACGGGGGGGTGGAAACACCATATATTTT. Translating it yields CASKKRGGGNTIYF.